Each of the 13 T cell receptor beta chains below was sequenced from the same sample in a study of cytomegalovirus exposure and HLA in healthy donors. The PCR had 60 Vbeta and 13 Jbeta primers. Method: immunoSEQ multiplex PCR; TCRdb's copy keeps in-frame clones and lacks some. The repertoire holds approximately 85,000 clones, with 60% to 75% as singletons. What was sequenced was PBMCs. The receptors come from a woman in her thirties or forties in good health and CMV-seropositive.

The chain carries TRBV19 and TRBJ1-2, with D uncertain. Trimming removed 7 bases at V and 7 bases at J, with 19 bases between. CDR3 length: 14 residues. Germline CDR1 LNHDA, CDR2 SQIVND (reference sequence). In nucleotides, the CDR3 is TGTGCCAGTACCCCTCGGGGAGCTTGGCTTGGCTACACCTTC. This gives the protein CASTPRGAWLGYTF.

This chain uses TRBV7-8 with TRBJ1-5, with D hard to call. CDR3 size: 14 residues. Germline lookup yields CDR1 SGHVS and CDR2 FQNEAQ. V lost 3 bases to trimming and J lost 1 base, with 7 bases between them. CDR3 DNA sequence: TGTGCCAGCAGCTTGGTCGGGAGCAATCAGCCCCAGCATTTT. As protein: CASSLVGSNQPQHF.

The V gene is TRBV7-9, the J gene TRBJ2-5, with a possible D match to TRBD1 (6 bases). This CDR3 spans 14 amino acids. Germline lookup yields CDR1 SEHNR and CDR2 FQNEAQ (reference sequence). V lost 2 bases, J lost 2 bases, and 9 bases lay in between. The CDR3 spells CASSLQGGQETQYF. DNA of the CDR3: TGTGCCAGCAGCTTACAAGGGGGACAAGAGACCCAGTACTTC.

V gene TRBV7-2 combines with J gene TRBJ1-2; 7 nucleotides match TRBD1. Germline V CDR1 and CDR2: SGHTA, FQGNSA. V shed 5 bases and J 0 bases; nucleotides not matched to a gene: 6. This CDR3 is built from 15 residues. The CDR3 reads CASSRQTGPNYGYTF. The CDR3 DNA follows: TGTGCCAGCAGCAGACAGACAGGGCCTAACTATGGCTACACCTTC.

The chain carries TRBV9 and TRBJ2-2; D call uncertain. This CDR3 region has 13 residues. The V gene's germline CDR1 is SGDLS and CDR2 YYNGEE. V gave up 0 bases and J gave up 7 bases, with 7 bases separating them. The CDR3 loop is CASSVVSGGELFF. The CDR3 nucleotides are TGTGCCAGCAGCGTAGTTTCCGGCGGGGAGCTGTTTTTT.

The J gene is TRBJ1-4, the V gene TRBV5-6; D may be TRBD1 (5 bases). The CDR3 has 13 amino acids. Trimming stripped 5 bases from V and 4 bases from J, with 9 bases between. The germline CDR1 and CDR2 sequences are SGHDT and YYEEEE. Here the CDR3 reads CASSRRDNEKLFF. The CDR3 DNA reads as TGTGCCAGCAGTCGCAGGGATAATGAAAAACTGTTTTTT.

V is TRBV4-1 and J is TRBJ2-1, with D hard to call. The ends were cut back, 8 bases at V and 0 bases at J, with 14 bases in the middle. From germline, CDR1 is MGHRA and CDR2 YSYEKL. The CDR3 sequence is 15 residues long. CDR3 sequence: CASSQEFTSYNEQFF. DNA for the CDR3: TGCGCCAGCTCGCAGGAATTCACCTCCTACAATGAGCAGTTCTTC.

The chain employs TRBV28 and TRBJ2-6, with 7 bases aligning to TRBD1. Per the germline V gene, CDR1 is MDHEN and CDR2 is SYDVKM. This CDR3 contains 19 residues. With V trimmed by 3 bases and J by 4 bases, 15 bases remained unmatched. CDR3 bases: TGTGCCAGCAGTTTGACCGGGACAGAGGTGTCTTTGGGGGCCAACGTCCTGACTTTC. The encoded protein is CASSLTGTEVSLGANVLTF.

The chain uses TRBV19 and TRBJ1-1; D is uncertain. Germline lookup yields CDR1 LNHDA and CDR2 SQIVND (reference sequence). This CDR3 spans 14 amino acids. The V end was cut by 2 bases, the J end by 1 base, with 8 bases between. The CDR3 nucleotides read TGTGCCAGTAGTATACACACACAGAACACTGAAGCTTTCTTT. Its translation is CASSIHTQNTEAFF.

V is TRBV18 and J is TRBJ1-2; the match to TRBD1 covers 8 bases. Trimming at V came to 3 bases and at J to 6 bases, leaving 3 bases not matched to a gene. This CDR3 region has 13 residues. Germline CDR1 KGHSH, CDR2 LQKENI. In nucleotides, the CDR3 is TGTGCCAGCTCACCTGGACAGGGACATGGCTACACCTTC. It yields the protein CASSPGQGHGYTF.

The chain uses TRBV6-1 and TRBJ2-2; D is perhaps TRBD2 (6 bases). Germline loops: CDR1 MNHNS, CDR2 SASEGT. The ends were cut back, 6 bases at V and 4 bases at J, with 9 bases in the middle. The length of the CDR3 is 13 residues. The CDR3 DNA reads as TGTGCCAGCAGCGGGAGTATCACCGGGGAGCTGTTTTTT. It translates to CASSGSITGELFF.

J is TRBJ2-7 and V is TRBV5-8, with 8 bases matching TRBD1. J lost 2 bases, V lost 0 bases, and 4 bases had no gene match. Germline CDR1 SGHTS, CDR2 YDEGEE. The length of the CDR3 is 15 residues. The CDR3 DNA follows: TGTGCCAGCAGCTTGGGGACAGGGATTACCTACGAGCAGTACTTC. Residues: CASSLGTGITYEQYF.

The chain is built from TRBV28 and TRBJ1-1; maybe TRBD1 (5 bases). Germline V gives CDR1 MDHEN, CDR2 SYDVKM. Trimming took 1 base from V and 4 from J, leaving 13 bases between them. The CDR3 extends over 15 amino acids. The chain's CDR3 is CASSLFLGVGTEAFF. In DNA, the CDR3 is TGTGCCAGCAGTTTATTCTTAGGGGTGGGCACTGAAGCTTTCTTT. The entire variable domain, with the rest obtained from reference TRBV28 and TRBJ1-1, is as follows: DVKVTQSSRYLVKRTGEKVFLECVQDMDHENMFWYRQDPGLGLRLIYFSYDVKMKEKGDIPEGYSVSREKKERFSLILESASTNQTSMYLCASSLFLGVGTEAFFGQGTRLTVV.